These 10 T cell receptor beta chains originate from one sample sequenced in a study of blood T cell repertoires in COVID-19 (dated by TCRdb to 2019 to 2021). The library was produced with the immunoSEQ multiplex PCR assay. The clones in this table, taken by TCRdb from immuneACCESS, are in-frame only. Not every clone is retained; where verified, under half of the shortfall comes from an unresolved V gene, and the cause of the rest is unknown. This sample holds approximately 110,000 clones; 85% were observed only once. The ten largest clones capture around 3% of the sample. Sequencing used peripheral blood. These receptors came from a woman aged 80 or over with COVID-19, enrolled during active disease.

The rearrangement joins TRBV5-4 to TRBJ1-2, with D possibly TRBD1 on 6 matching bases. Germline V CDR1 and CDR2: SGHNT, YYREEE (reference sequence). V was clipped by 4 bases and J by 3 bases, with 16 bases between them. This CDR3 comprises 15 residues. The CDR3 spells CASSPAGGRDYGYTF. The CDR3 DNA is TGTGCCAGCAGCCCGGCGGGGGGCCGTGACTATGGCTACACCTTC.

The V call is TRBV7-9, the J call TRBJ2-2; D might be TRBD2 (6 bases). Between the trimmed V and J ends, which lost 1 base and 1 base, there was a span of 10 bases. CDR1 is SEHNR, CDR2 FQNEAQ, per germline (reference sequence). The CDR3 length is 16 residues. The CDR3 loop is CASSLVGRENTGELFF. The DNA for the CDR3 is TGTGCCAGCAGCTTAGTGGGGCGGGAGAACACCGGGGAGCTGTTTTTT.

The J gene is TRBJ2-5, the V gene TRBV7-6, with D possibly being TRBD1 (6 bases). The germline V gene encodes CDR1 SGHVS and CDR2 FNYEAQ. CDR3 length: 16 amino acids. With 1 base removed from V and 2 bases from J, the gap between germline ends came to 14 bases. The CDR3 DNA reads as TGTGCCAGCAGCTTAGTTTTTGCAGGGGCACAAGAGACCCAGTACTTC. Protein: CASSLVFAGAQETQYF.

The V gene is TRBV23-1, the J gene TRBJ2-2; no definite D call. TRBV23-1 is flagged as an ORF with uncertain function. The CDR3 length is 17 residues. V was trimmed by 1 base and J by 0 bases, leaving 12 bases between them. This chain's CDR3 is CASSQYRFRSNTGELFF. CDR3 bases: TGCGCCAGCAGTCAATATCGCTTCAGGTCGAACACCGGGGAGCTGTTTTTT.

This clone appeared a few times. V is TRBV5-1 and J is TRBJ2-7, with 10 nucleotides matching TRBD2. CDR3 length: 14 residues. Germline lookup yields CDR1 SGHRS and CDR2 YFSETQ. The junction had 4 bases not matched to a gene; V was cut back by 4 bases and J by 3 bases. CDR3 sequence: CASSQGLADYEQYF. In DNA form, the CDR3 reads TGCGCCAGCAGCCAAGGACTAGCGGACTACGAGCAGTACTTC.

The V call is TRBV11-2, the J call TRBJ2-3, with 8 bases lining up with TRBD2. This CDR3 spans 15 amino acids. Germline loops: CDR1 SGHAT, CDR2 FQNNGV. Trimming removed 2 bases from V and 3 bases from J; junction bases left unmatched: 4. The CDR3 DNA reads TGTGCCAGCAGCTTACGACTAGCGAGGACAGATACGCAGTATTTT. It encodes CASSLRLARTDTQYF. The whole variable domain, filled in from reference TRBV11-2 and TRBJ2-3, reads EAGVAQSPRYKIIEKRQSVAFWCNPISGHATLYWYQQILGQGPKLLIQFQNNGVVDDSQLPKDRFSAERLKGVDSTLKIQPAKLEDSAVYLCASSLRLARTDTQYFGPGTRLTVL.

The CDR3 reads CASSAYRGSRTDTQYF. The CDR3 DNA reads TGTGCCAGCAGTGCGTACAGGGGGTCCCGAACAGATACGCAGTATTTT. This sequence joins TRBV28 and TRBJ2-3; 8 bases are shared with TRBD1. The length of the CDR3 is 16 residues. Unmatched junction bases numbered 10, after V lost 5 bases and J lost 3 bases. Germline CDR1 MDHEN, CDR2 SYDVKM. Combining the CDR3 with reference TRBV28 and TRBJ2-3 gives the whole variable domain DVKVTQSSRYLVKRTGEKVFLECVQDMDHENMFWYRQDPGLGLRLIYFSYDVKMKEKGDIPEGYSVSREKKERFSLILESASTNQTSMYLCASSAYRGSRTDTQYFGPGTRLTVL.

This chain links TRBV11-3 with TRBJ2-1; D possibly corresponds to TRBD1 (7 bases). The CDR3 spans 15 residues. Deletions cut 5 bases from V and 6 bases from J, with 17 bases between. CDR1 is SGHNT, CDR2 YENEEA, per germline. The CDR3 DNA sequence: TGTGCCAGCAGCCTAGGGGGCCAGGGGGGCAATGAGCAGTTCTTC. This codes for CASSLGGQGGNEQFF.

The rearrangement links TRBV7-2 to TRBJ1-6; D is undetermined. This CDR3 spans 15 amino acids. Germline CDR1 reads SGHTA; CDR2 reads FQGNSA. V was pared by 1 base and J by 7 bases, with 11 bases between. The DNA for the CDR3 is TGTGCCAGCAGCTTAGTTGGCAGTTCCAATTCACCCCTCCACTTT. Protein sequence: CASSLVGSSNSPLHF.

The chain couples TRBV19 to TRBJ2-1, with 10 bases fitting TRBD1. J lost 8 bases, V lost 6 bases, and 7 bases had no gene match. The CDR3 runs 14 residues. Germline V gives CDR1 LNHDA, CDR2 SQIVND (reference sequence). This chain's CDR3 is CASRRQGALDEQFF. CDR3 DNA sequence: TGTGCCAGTAGGCGACAGGGGGCTTTGGATGAGCAGTTCTTC.